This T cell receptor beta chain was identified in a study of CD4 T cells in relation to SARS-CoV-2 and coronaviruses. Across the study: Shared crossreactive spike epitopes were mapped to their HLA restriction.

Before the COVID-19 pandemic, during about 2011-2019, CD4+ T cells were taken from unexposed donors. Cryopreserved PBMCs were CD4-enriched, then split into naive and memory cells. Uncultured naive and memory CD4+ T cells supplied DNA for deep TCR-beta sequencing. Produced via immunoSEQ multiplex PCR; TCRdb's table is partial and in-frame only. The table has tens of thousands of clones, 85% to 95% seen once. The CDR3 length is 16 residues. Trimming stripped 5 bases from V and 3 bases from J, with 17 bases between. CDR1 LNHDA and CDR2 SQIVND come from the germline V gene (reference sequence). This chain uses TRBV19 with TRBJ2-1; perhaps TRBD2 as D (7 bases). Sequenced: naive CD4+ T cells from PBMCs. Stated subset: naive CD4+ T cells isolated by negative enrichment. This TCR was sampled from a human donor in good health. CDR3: CASSASEGGLYNEQFF. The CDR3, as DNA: TGTGCCAGTAGTGCTTCTGAGGGGGGGCTCTACAATGAGCAGTTCTTC.